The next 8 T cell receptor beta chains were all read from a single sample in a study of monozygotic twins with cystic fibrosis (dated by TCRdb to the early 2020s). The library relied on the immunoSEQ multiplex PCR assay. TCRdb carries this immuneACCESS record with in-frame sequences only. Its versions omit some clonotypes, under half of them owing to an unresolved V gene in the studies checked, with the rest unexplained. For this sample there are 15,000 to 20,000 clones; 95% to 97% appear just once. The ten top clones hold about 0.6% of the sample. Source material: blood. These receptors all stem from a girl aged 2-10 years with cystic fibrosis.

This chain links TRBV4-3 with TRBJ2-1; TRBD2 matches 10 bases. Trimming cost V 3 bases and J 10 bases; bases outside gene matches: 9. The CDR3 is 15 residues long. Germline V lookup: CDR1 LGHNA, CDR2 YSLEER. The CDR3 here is CASSQERGGRGEQFF. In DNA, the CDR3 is TGCGCCAGCAGCCAGGAGCGGGGGGGCCGGGGGGAGCAGTTCTTC.

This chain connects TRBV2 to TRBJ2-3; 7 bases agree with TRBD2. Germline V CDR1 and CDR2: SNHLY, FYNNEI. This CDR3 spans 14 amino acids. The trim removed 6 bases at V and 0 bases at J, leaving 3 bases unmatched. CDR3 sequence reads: CASRGLISTDTQYF. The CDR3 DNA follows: TGTGCCAGCAGGGGACTAATTAGCACAGATACGCAGTATTTT.

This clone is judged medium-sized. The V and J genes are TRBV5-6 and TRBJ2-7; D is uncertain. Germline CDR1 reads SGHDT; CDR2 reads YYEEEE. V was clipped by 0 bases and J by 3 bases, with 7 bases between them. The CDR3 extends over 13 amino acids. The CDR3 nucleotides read TGTGCCAGCAGCTTGGGTGCCCTCTACGAGCAGTACTTC. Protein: CASSLGALYEQYF.

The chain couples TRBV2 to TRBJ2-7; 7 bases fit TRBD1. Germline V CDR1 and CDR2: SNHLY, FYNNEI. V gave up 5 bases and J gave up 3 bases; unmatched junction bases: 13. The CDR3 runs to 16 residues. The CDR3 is CASSRTYGTVNYEQYF. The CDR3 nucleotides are TGTGCCAGCAGTCGGACTTACGGGACAGTAAACTACGAGCAGTACTTC.

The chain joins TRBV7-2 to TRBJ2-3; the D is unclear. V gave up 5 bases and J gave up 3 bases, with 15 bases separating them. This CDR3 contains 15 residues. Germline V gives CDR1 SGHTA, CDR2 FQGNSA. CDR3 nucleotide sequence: TGTGCCAGCAGCCCCGAGCCCCTTACTACAGATACGCAGTATTTT. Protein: CASSPEPLTTDTQYF.

CDR3 nucleotide sequence: TGCGCCAGCAGCGAGTCCGGCGCGGACACCGGGGAGCTGTTTTTT. Translating gives CASSESGADTGELFF. The gene calls are TRBV5-1 and TRBJ2-2; D remains ambiguous. CDR1 is SGHRS and CDR2 is YFSETQ in the germline V gene. The CDR3 is 15 amino acids. V was cut by 4 bases and J by 3 bases, with 13 bases left in between.

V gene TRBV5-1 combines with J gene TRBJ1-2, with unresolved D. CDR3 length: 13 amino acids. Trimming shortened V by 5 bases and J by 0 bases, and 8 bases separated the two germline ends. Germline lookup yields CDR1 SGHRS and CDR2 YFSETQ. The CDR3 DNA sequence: TGCGCCAGCAGGAGCACAGCTAACTATGGCTACACCTTC. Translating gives CASRSTANYGYTF.

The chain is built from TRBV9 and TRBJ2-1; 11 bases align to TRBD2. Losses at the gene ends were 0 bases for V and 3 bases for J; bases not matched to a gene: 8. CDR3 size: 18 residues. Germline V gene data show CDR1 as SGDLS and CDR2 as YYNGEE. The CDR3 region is CASSVAGSGGGHYNEQFF. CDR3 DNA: TGTGCCAGCAGCGTAGCGGGTAGCGGGGGGGGTCACTACAATGAGCAGTTCTTC.